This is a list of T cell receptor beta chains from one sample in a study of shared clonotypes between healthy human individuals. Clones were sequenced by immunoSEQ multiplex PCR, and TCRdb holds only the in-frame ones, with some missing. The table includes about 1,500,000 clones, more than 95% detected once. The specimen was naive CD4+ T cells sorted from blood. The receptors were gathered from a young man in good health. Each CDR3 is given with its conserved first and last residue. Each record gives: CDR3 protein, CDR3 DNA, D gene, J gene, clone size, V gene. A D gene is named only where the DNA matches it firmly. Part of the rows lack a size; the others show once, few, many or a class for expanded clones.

CDR3 protein: CASSLGPDLNTGELFF
CDR3 DNA: TGTGCCAGCAGCTTGGGGCCAGATTTGAACACCGGGGAGCTGTTTTTT
D gene: -
J gene: TRBJ2-2
clone size: -
V gene: TRBV5-6

CDR3 protein: CASSFLRDTETQYF
CDR3 DNA: TGTGCCAGCAGCTTCCTCCGGGACACTGAGACCCAGTACTTC
D gene: -
J gene: TRBJ2-5
clone size: once
V gene: TRBV7-7

CDR3 protein: CASSLSSTGVGNYGYTF
CDR3 DNA: TGTGCCAGCAGCTTATCAAGTACGGGCGTCGGAAACTATGGCTACACCTTC
D gene: -
J gene: TRBJ1-2
clone size: -
V gene: TRBV7-3

CDR3 protein: CASSLWTQDQPQHF
CDR3 DNA: TGTGCCAGCAGCTTGTGGACACAGGATCAGCCCCAGCATTTT
D gene: -
J gene: TRBJ1-5
clone size: few
V gene: TRBV5-6

CDR3 protein: CASSVGGAQDTQYF
CDR3 DNA: TGTGCCAGCAGCGTAGGAGGTGCTCAAGATACGCAGTATTTT
D gene: -
J gene: TRBJ2-3
clone size: -
V gene: TRBV9

CDR3 protein: CSVRPPPDTQYF
CDR3 DNA: TGCAGCGTGAGACCGCCCCCAGATACGCAGTATTTT
D gene: -
J gene: TRBJ2-3
clone size: -
V gene: TRBV29-1

CDR3 protein: CASSYGFGDSGNTIYF
CDR3 DNA: TGTGCCAGCAGTTACGGGTTTGGAGACTCTGGAAACACCATATATTTT
D gene: -
J gene: TRBJ1-3
clone size: -
V gene: TRBV6-6

CDR3 protein: CASSERLYNEQFF
CDR3 DNA: TGCGCCAGCAGTGAGAGGCTCTACAATGAGCAGTTCTTC
D gene: -
J gene: TRBJ2-1
clone size: -
V gene: TRBV10-1

CDR3 protein: CAISAETRMNTEAFF
CDR3 DNA: TGTGCCATCAGTGCGGAAACAAGGATGAACACTGAAGCTTTCTTT
D gene: -
J gene: TRBJ1-1
clone size: -
V gene: TRBV10-3

CDR3 protein: CASSIHFDRYQETQYF
CDR3 DNA: TGTGCCAGCAGCATCCACTTCGACAGGTACCAAGAGACCCAGTACTTC
D gene: -
J gene: TRBJ2-5
clone size: -
V gene: TRBV11-2

CDR3 protein: CASGGEGGWENTEAFF
CDR3 DNA: TGTGCCAGCGGAGGAGAAGGGGGCTGGGAGAACACTGAAGCTTTCTTT
D gene: TRBD1
J gene: TRBJ1-1
clone size: -
V gene: TRBV6-6

CDR3 protein: CASSLQGPRNTEAFF
CDR3 DNA: TGTGCCAGCAGCTTACAGGGACCGAGGAACACTGAAGCTTTCTTT
D gene: -
J gene: TRBJ1-1
clone size: once
V gene: TRBV7-9

CDR3 protein: CASSLAASVGELFF
CDR3 DNA: TGTGCCAGCAGCTTAGCCGCTAGCGTCGGGGAGCTGTTTTTT
D gene: -
J gene: TRBJ2-2
clone size: -
V gene: TRBV7-2

CDR3 protein: CASSLSGFWGRSYEQYF
CDR3 DNA: TGTGCCAGCAGCTTGTCAGGGTTCTGGGGTAGGTCCTACGAGCAGTACTTC
D gene: -
J gene: TRBJ2-7
clone size: -
V gene: TRBV5-6

CDR3 protein: CSVDLYTTGELFF
CDR3 DNA: TGCAGCGTTGACCTATATACAACCGGGGAGCTGTTTTTT
D gene: -
J gene: TRBJ2-2
clone size: -
V gene: TRBV29-1

CDR3 protein: CASKGAEETQYF
CDR3 DNA: TGTGCCAGCAAGGGGGCGGAAGAGACCCAGTACTTC
D gene: TRBD1
J gene: TRBJ2-5
clone size: -
V gene: TRBV2

CDR3 protein: CASSLLEGDPYEQYF
CDR3 DNA: TGTGCCAGCAGTTTACTTGAGGGGGACCCCTACGAGCAGTACTTC
D gene: -
J gene: TRBJ2-7
clone size: -
V gene: TRBV28

CDR3 protein: CASSYSRGNEQYF
CDR3 DNA: TGTGCCAGCAGTTACTCCCGGGGTAACGAGCAGTACTTC
D gene: -
J gene: TRBJ2-7
clone size: -
V gene: TRBV6-5

CDR3 protein: CASSLGTSGAYEQYF
CDR3 DNA: TGCGCCAGCAGCCTCGGGACTAGCGGGGCCTACGAGCAGTACTTC
D gene: TRBD2
J gene: TRBJ2-7
clone size: -
V gene: TRBV5-1

CDR3 protein: CASSLAQSSYNEQFF
CDR3 DNA: TGTGCCAGCAGCTTAGCCCAGAGCTCCTACAATGAGCAGTTCTTC
D gene: -
J gene: TRBJ2-1
clone size: -
V gene: TRBV7-2

CDR3 protein: CASGLGTTRTDTQYF
CDR3 DNA: TGTGCTAGTGGTTTGGGGACTACCCGCACAGATACGCAGTATTTT
D gene: -
J gene: TRBJ2-3
clone size: -
V gene: TRBV12-5

CDR3 protein: CASSLVGGSLPYEQYF
CDR3 DNA: TGTGCCAGCAGCTTAGTGGGTGGGAGCCTACCCTACGAGCAGTACTTC
D gene: -
J gene: TRBJ2-7
clone size: -
V gene: TRBV7-2

CDR3 protein: CASSIISRNEQFF
CDR3 DNA: TGTGCCAGTAGTATAATTAGTCGGAATGAGCAGTTCTTC
D gene: -
J gene: TRBJ2-1
clone size: -
V gene: TRBV19

CDR3 protein: CASSWDFGNEQFF
CDR3 DNA: TGTGCCAGCAGCTGGGACTTCGGGAATGAGCAGTTCTTC
D gene: -
J gene: TRBJ2-1
clone size: -
V gene: TRBV5-6

CDR3 protein: CASSEGPGREKLFF
CDR3 DNA: TGTGCCAGCAGCGAGGGACCTGGGCGGGAAAAACTGTTTTTT
D gene: -
J gene: TRBJ1-4
clone size: -
V gene: TRBV9

CDR3 protein: CASSPPVGLDEQFF
CDR3 DNA: TGTGCCAGCAGCCCCCCAGTGGGGCTGGATGAGCAGTTCTTC
D gene: -
J gene: TRBJ2-1
clone size: -
V gene: TRBV28

CDR3 protein: CASSNPAGYEQYF
CDR3 DNA: TGTGCCAGCAGCAACCCAGCGGGCTACGAGCAGTACTTC
D gene: -
J gene: TRBJ2-7
clone size: once
V gene: TRBV21-1

CDR3 protein: CASSQVYSQGTYTGELFF
CDR3 DNA: TGCGCCAGCAGCCAAGTATATTCCCAGGGGACTTACACCGGGGAGCTGTTTTTT
D gene: -
J gene: TRBJ2-2
clone size: -
V gene: TRBV4-3

CDR3 protein: CASSFLRTVKNEQFF
CDR3 DNA: TGCGCCAGCAGCTTCCTGAGGACGGTCAAAAATGAGCAGTTCTTC
D gene: -
J gene: TRBJ2-1
clone size: -
V gene: TRBV5-1